These 14 T cell receptor beta chains share one sample of origin, sequenced in a study of control samples from healthy donors and cancer patients. The data were produced by immunoSEQ multiplex PCR, yet TCRdb's version contains in-frame clones alone and is incomplete. The sample lists 210,000 or so clones; about 91% were seen once. Sequencing used blood. These receptors came from a man aged 25-45 years in good health.

The chain combines TRBV7-9 with TRBJ2-7; D is unresolved. Germline V lookup: CDR1 SEHNR, CDR2 FQNEAQ (reference sequence). The CDR3 covers 14 residues. The V end was cut by 5 bases, the J end by 2 bases, with 13 bases between. Here the CDR3 reads CASSSRKTTYEQYF. Written as DNA, the CDR3 is TGTGCCAGCAGCAGCCGAAAAACGACCTACGAGCAGTACTTC. Based on the CDR3 plus reference TRBV7-9 and TRBJ2-7, the full variable domain is DTGVSQNPRHKITKRGQNVTFRCDPISEHNRLYWYRQTLGQGPEFLTYFQNEAQLEKSRLLSDRFSAERPKGSFSTLEIQRTEQGDSAMYLCASSSRKTTYEQYFGPGTRLTVT.

This rearrangement joins TRBV7-2 to TRBJ1-5; D uncertain. Trimming took 1 base from V and 3 from J, leaving 7 bases between them. The germline gives CDR1 SGHTA, CDR2 FQGNSA. This CDR3 has 14 residues. The CDR3 coding sequence is TGTGCCAGCAGCTTAGAGCCCCCCAATCAGCCCCAGCATTTT. It yields the protein CASSLEPPNQPQHF.

The chain combines TRBV18 with TRBJ2-6; D is unresolved. The CDR3 sequence is 16 residues long. Germline CDR1 and CDR2: KGHSH and LQKENI. Trimming took 2 bases from V and 0 from J, leaving 8 bases between them. The CDR3 sequence: CASSPSAHSGANVLTF. CDR3 nucleotides: TGTGCCAGCTCACCATCCGCTCACTCTGGGGCCAACGTCCTGACTTTC. Looking up the rest from reference TRBV18 and TRBJ2-6 gives the full variable domain: NAGVMQNPRHLVRRRGQEARLRCSPMKGHSHVYWYRQLPEEGLKFMVYLQKENIIDESGMPKERFSAEFPKEGPSILRIQQVVRGDSAAYFCASSPSAHSGANVLTFGAGSRLTVL.

The chain is built from TRBV7-9 and TRBJ1-5; 7 bases fit TRBD1. The CDR3 is made up of 15 amino acids. Trimming removed 4 bases from V and 6 bases from J; junction bases left unmatched: 9. Germline V CDR1 and CDR2: SEHNR, FQNEAQ (reference sequence). CDR3 sequence (DNA): TGTGCCAGCAGCTCAGACAGGGCCAGAGGTCAGCCCCAGCATTTT. This sequence encodes CASSSDRARGQPQHF. The variable domain in full, with the rest retrieved from reference TRBV7-9 and TRBJ1-5, is DTGVSQNPRHKITKRGQNVTFRCDPISEHNRLYWYRQTLGQGPEFLTYFQNEAQLEKSRLLSDRFSAERPKGSFSTLEIQRTEQGDSAMYLCASSSDRARGQPQHFGDGTRLSIL.

The chain links TRBV6-5 to TRBJ1-5, with D maybe TRBD1 (5 bases). Deletions cut 0 bases from V and 6 bases from J, with 12 bases between. Germline-derived CDR1 and CDR2 are MNHEY and SVGAGI. The CDR3 contains 15 residues. The chain's CDR3 is CASSYSGGVGQPQHF. In DNA, the CDR3 is TGTGCCAGCAGTTACTCGGGGGGGGTCGGTCAGCCCCAGCATTTT.

V is TRBV5-1 and J is TRBJ2-4; D call uncertain. The CDR3 covers 12 residues. The germline V and J ends were trimmed by 8 bases and 8 bases, with 14 bases remaining between them. Germline CDR1 reads SGHRS; CDR2 reads YFSETQ. CDR3 sequence reads: CASSSDSDIQYF. CDR3 coding DNA: TGCGCCAGTTCCTCGGATTCGGACATTCAGTACTTC.

V is TRBV11-2 and J is TRBJ1-1; D not resolved. CDR1 is SGHAT and CDR2 is FQNNGV in the germline V gene. V shed 5 bases and J shed 1 base, with 11 bases lying between them. The CDR3 runs to 14 residues. The CDR3 loop is CASSRIRRNTEAFF. The CDR3 bases are TGTGCCAGCAGCCGGATCAGGAGGAACACTGAAGCTTTCTTT.

The V gene is TRBV4-1, the J gene TRBJ2-3; 7 bases fit TRBD1. This CDR3 is 14 amino acids long. Germline trimming cut 7 bases from V and 0 bases from J; bases unmatched to any gene: 4. CDR1 is MGHRA, CDR2 YSYEKL, per germline. CDR3 in DNA: TGCGCCAGCACCACAGGGGCCAGCACAGATACGCAGTATTTT. Translating it yields CASTTGASTDTQYF.

The V and J genes are TRBV27 and TRBJ2-3; D is undetermined. Trimming cost V 6 bases and J 1 base, with 8 bases left between them. The CDR3 is made up of 13 amino acids. CDR1 and CDR2 from the germline V gene are MNHEY and SMNVEV (reference sequence). The CDR3 here is CASSGRRTDTQYF. DNA for the CDR3: TGTGCCAGCAGCGGTAGGCGCACAGATACGCAGTATTTT.

The chain carries TRBV11-2 and TRBJ1-1; a weak D match, TRBD1 (5 bases). Germline lookup yields CDR1 SGHAT and CDR2 FQNNGV. The V gene lost 6 bases and the J gene lost 0 bases, with 11 bases spanning the gap. CDR3 length: 14 residues. The CDR3 coding sequence is TGTGCCAGCAGACCAGACAGTTTGAACACTGAAGCTTTCTTT. It yields the protein CASRPDSLNTEAFF.

V gene TRBV3-1 (or the pseudogene TRBV3-2) combines with J gene TRBJ2-3; D might be TRBD1 (5 bases). The V end was cut by 4 bases, the J end by 2 bases, with 16 bases between. The CDR3 spans 16 residues. Germline V lookup: CDR1 LGHDT, CDR2 YNNKEL (reference sequence). DNA of the CDR3: TGTGCCAGCAGCCCGTCGCGTACAGGCTACACAGATACGCAGTATTTT. Amino acid sequence: CASSPSRTGYTDTQYF.

The table lists this clone with a count of one. The chain couples TRBV7-8 to TRBJ1-1, with D unclear. V lost 5 bases and J lost 9, with 13 bases in between. Germline CDR1 SGHVS, CDR2 FQNEAQ. The CDR3 sequence is 12 residues long. The CDR3 bases are TGTGCCAGCAGCACTAGCGGCCAGAAAGCTTTCTTT. It encodes CASSTSGQKAFF. Full variable domain (missing parts from reference TRBV7-8 and TRBJ1-1): GAGVSQSPRYKVAKRGQDVALRCDPISGHVSLFWYQQALGQGPEFLTYFQNEAQLDKSGLPSDRFFAERPEGSVSTLKIQRTQQEDSAVYLCASSTSGQKAFFGQGTRLTVV.

The chain combines TRBV9 with TRBJ2-7; tentatively, D is TRBD2 (5 bases). V lost 0 bases and J lost 4, with 14 bases in between. Germline loops: CDR1 SGDLS, CDR2 YYNGEE. The CDR3 is 15 residues long. The CDR3 DNA follows: TGTGCCAGCAGCGTAGGAGGCAGCCCGGGGTACGAGCAGTACTTC. Its translation: CASSVGGSPGYEQYF.

This clone was recorded only once. The chain joins TRBV5-3 to TRBJ2-7, with D tentatively TRBD1 or TRBD2 (5 bases each). TRBV5-3 is noted as an ORF with a role that remains uncertain. V was pared by 4 bases and J by 0 bases, with 14 bases between. CDR3 size: 15 residues. Written as DNA, the CDR3 is TGTGCCAGAAGCCCAATAGGGACGGACTCCTACGAGCAGTACTTC. This encodes CARSPIGTDSYEQYF.